This is a list of T cell receptor beta chains from one sample in a study of blood T cells in healthy people across ages. TCRdb re-derived calls from the 5' RACE reads in MiXCR, one entry per CDR3 protein. The sample holds some 1,000,000 distinct CDR3 sequences, approximately 25% seen once. This same sample was also part of a study on T cells of mothers and their children.

The material sequenced was blood. The source of these receptors is a girl aged 2 to 10 in good health. Both conserved end residues are part of each CDR3. Fields, in order: clone size, V gene, D gene, J gene, CDR3 protein, CDR3 DNA. A D gene is named only where the DNA matches it firmly. Some rows mark clone size as missing; the rest say once, few, many or name a class of expanded clone.

abundance: NA
v_gene: TRBV28
d_gene: NA
j_gene: TRBJ2-3
CDR3aa: CASTPRLGTDTQYF
CDR3nt: TGTGCCAGCACACCTAGACTCGGCACAGATACGCAGTATTTT

abundance: few
v_gene: TRBV6-1
d_gene: NA
j_gene: TRBJ2-5
CDR3aa: CASSPNSGEGQETQYF
CDR3nt: TGTGCCAGTTCACCTAACTCAGGGGAAGGGCAAGAGACCCAGTACTTC

abundance: NA
v_gene: TRBV24-1
d_gene: NA
j_gene: TRBJ2-1
CDR3aa: CATSDLAGSGDEQFF
CDR3nt: TGTGCCACCAGTGATTTAGCAGGTTCCGGGGATGAGCAGTTCTTC

abundance: NA
v_gene: TRBV7-2
d_gene: TRBD1
j_gene: TRBJ2-1
CDR3aa: CASSPLGGVFNEQFF
CDR3nt: TGTGCCAGCAGCCCATTAGGGGGCGTGTTCAATGAGCAGTTCTTC

abundance: NA
v_gene: TRBV13
d_gene: TRBD2
j_gene: TRBJ2-1
CDR3aa: CASSLVSGGLDGQFF
CDR3nt: TGTGCCAGCAGCTTAGTTAGCGGGGGACTCGATGGGCAGTTCTTC

abundance: NA
v_gene: TRBV19
d_gene: TRBD2
j_gene: TRBJ2-1
CDR3aa: CASSTLAGSRYNEQFF
CDR3nt: TGTGCCAGTAGTACATTAGCGGGGAGTAGGTACAATGAGCAGTTCTTC

abundance: NA
v_gene: TRBV29-1
d_gene: NA
j_gene: TRBJ2-1
CDR3aa: CSVVGALGLGDLNEQFF
CDR3nt: TGCAGCGTTGTTGGCGCGTTGGGTCTAGGGGACTTGAATGAGCAGTTCTTC

abundance: few
v_gene: TRBV25-1
d_gene: NA
j_gene: TRBJ2-5
CDR3aa: CASSDMTESIETQYF
CDR3nt: TGTGCCAGCAGTGACATGACGGAGAGCATTGAGACCCAGTACTTC

abundance: few
v_gene: TRBV7-9
d_gene: NA
j_gene: TRBJ2-5
CDR3aa: CASGLANQETQYF
CDR3nt: TGTGCGAGCGGCCTAGCAAACCAAGAGACCCAGTACTTC

abundance: NA
v_gene: TRBV9
d_gene: TRBD1
j_gene: TRBJ2-7
CDR3aa: CAIKTGDAYEQYF
CDR3nt: TGTGCCATCAAGACAGGGGATGCCTACGAGCAGTACTTC

abundance: few
v_gene: TRBV4-1
d_gene: TRBD2
j_gene: TRBJ2-3
CDR3aa: CASSQTPGLAGTNTQYF
CDR3nt: TGCGCCAGCAGCCAAACCCCGGGACTAGCGGGGACGAATACGCAGTATTTT

abundance: NA
v_gene: TRBV7-9
d_gene: NA
j_gene: TRBJ2-1
CDR3aa: CASSPMDGGGNNEQFF
CDR3nt: TGTGCCAGCAGCCCAATGGACGGTGGAGGAAACAATGAGCAGTTCTTC

abundance: NA
v_gene: TRBV20-1
d_gene: NA
j_gene: TRBJ2-1
CDR3aa: CSATPSEDNEQFF
CDR3nt: TGCAGTGCGACTCCTAGCGAAGACAATGAGCAGTTCTTC

abundance: NA
v_gene: TRBV29-1
d_gene: NA
j_gene: TRBJ2-7
CDR3aa: CSVPDGAYEQYF
CDR3nt: TGCAGCGTCCCCGATGGGGCCTACGAGCAGTACTTC

abundance: NA
v_gene: TRBV6-1
d_gene: NA
j_gene: TRBJ1-6
CDR3aa: CASSEAPQTADNSPLHF
CDR3nt: TGTGCCAGCAGTGAAGCACCACAGACAGCCGATAATTCACCCCTCCACTTT

abundance: few
v_gene: TRBV9
d_gene: NA
j_gene: TRBJ1-5
CDR3aa: CASSGGTYSNQPQHF
CDR3nt: TGTGCCAGCAGCGGGGGGACTTATAGCAATCAGCCCCAGCATTTT

abundance: few
v_gene: TRBV4-2
d_gene: NA
j_gene: TRBJ2-7
CDR3aa: CASSQAVGLSYEQYF
CDR3nt: TGTGCCAGCAGCCAAGCCGTGGGTCTCTCCTACGAGCAGTACTTC

abundance: NA
v_gene: TRBV7-2
d_gene: TRBD2
j_gene: TRBJ2-5
CDR3aa: CASSLEARASGRETQYF
CDR3nt: TGTGCCAGCAGCCTAGAAGCAAGGGCTAGCGGTCGGGAGACCCAGTACTTC

abundance: few
v_gene: TRBV7-6
d_gene: NA
j_gene: TRBJ2-1
CDR3aa: CASADSLVYNEQFF
CDR3nt: TGTGCCAGCGCCGACAGCCTAGTTTACAATGAGCAGTTCTTC